The 14 T cell receptor beta chains below all came from one sample that was sequenced in a study of T-cell reconstitution after alpha-beta-depleted transplantation in children. TCRbeta library preparation incorporated unique molecular identifiers. TCRdb itself ran the PCR reads through MiXCR, one entry per CDR3 protein. The profile shows some 400,000 distinct CDR3 sequences, roughly 20% of them singletons. The specimen comprised PBMCs from the stem cell graft donor, sampled from the stem cell graft. Receptor source: a human donor who donated a stem cell graft to a child with acute myeloid leukemia.

The chain has TRBV28 and TRBJ1-4; the match to TRBD1 covers 7 bases. Looked up from germline, CDR1 is MDHEN and CDR2 is SYDVKM. V was pared by 5 bases and J by 0 bases, with 6 bases of the junction left unmatched. The CDR3 is made up of 16 amino acids. CDR3 amino acids: CASSAHTGATNEKLFF. CDR3 DNA sequence: TGTGCCAGCAGTGCTCACACAGGGGCAACTAATGAAAAACTGTTTTTT. The full variable domain, its missing parts supplied by reference TRBV28 and TRBJ1-4, is DVKVTQSSRYLVKRTGEKVFLECVQDMDHENMFWYRQDPGLGLRLIYFSYDVKMKEKGDIPEGYSVSREKKERFSLILESASTNQTSMYLCASSAHTGATNEKLFFGSGTQLSVL.

This clonotype came up a few times. V usage is TRBV11-1 and J usage is TRBJ2-3; 14 positions match TRBD2. From germline, CDR1 is SGHAT and CDR2 FQDESV (reference sequence). The CDR3 has 18 residues. V was clipped by 6 bases and J by 3 bases; unmatched bases: 11. CDR3 sequence reads: CASSSGTSGSRETDTQYF. CDR3 DNA: TGTGCCAGCAGTTCCGGGACTAGCGGGAGTAGAGAAACAGATACGCAGTATTTT.

The V call is TRBV27, the J call TRBJ2-7; 10 bases align to TRBD2. V was pared by 8 bases and J by 1 base, with 17 bases of the junction left unmatched. The CDR3 has 18 residues. Germline values: CDR1 MNHEY, CDR2 SMNVEV (reference sequence). CDR3 sequence: CASPTGASGRPQSYEQYF. CDR3 coding DNA: TGTGCCAGCCCCACCGGAGCTAGCGGGAGACCGCAGTCCTACGAGCAGTACTTC.

There are a few counts of this clonotype. The V and J genes are TRBV7-2 and TRBJ2-7, with 10 nucleotides matching TRBD2. V was pared by 4 bases and J by 4 bases, with 10 bases of the junction left unmatched. CDR3 length equals 16 residues. Germline V lookup: CDR1 SGHTA, CDR2 FQGNSA. The CDR3 bases are TGTGCCAGCAGCTCCCAATCACTAGCGGGAAAGTACGAGCAGTACTTC. Protein product: CASSSQSLAGKYEQYF. The full variable domain, with the rest looked up from reference TRBV7-2 and TRBJ2-7, is GAGVSQSPSNKVTEKGKDVELRCDPISGHTALYWYRQSLGQGLEFLIYFQGNSAPDKSGLPSDRFSAERTGGSVSTLTIQRTQQEDSAVYLCASSSQSLAGKYEQYFGPGTRLTVT.

This clonotype was found a few times. This chain links TRBV7-9 with TRBJ2-1; 9 nucleotides match TRBD1. Germline loops: CDR1 SEHNR, CDR2 FQNEAQ (reference sequence). The CDR3 has 15 residues. V lost 5 bases, J lost 7 bases, and 9 bases stayed unmatched. The chain's CDR3 is CASSPTGTGFNEQFF. For the CDR3, the DNA is TGTGCCAGCAGCCCGACCGGGACAGGGTTTAATGAGCAGTTCTTC.

The chain combines TRBV9 with TRBJ1-4; TRBD1 is a possible D gene (5 bases). CDR1 is SGDLS, CDR2 YYNGEE, per germline. Trimming removed 3 bases at V and 5 bases at J, with 17 bases between. This CDR3 has 16 residues. DNA of the CDR3: TGTGCCAGCAGCGAGGGAAATCGGGGCAGGAATGAAAAACTGTTTTTT. This sequence encodes CASSEGNRGRNEKLFF.

This chain uses TRBV4-1 with TRBJ1-4; D unresolved. Germline lookup yields CDR1 MGHRA and CDR2 YSYEKL. There are 19 residues in the CDR3. V lost 3 bases and J 2 bases, leaving 22 bases between the germline ends. The CDR3 sequence: CASSHDPWAPLGTNEKLFF. In nucleotides, the CDR3 is TGCGCCAGCAGCCACGACCCCTGGGCCCCTCTCGGGACTAATGAAAAACTGTTTTTT.

V is TRBV25-1 and J is TRBJ2-2; D is ambiguous. The CDR3 is 16 residues long. Germline V CDR1 and CDR2: MGHDK, SYGVNS. V was pared by 1 base and J by 0 bases, with 9 bases between. DNA of the CDR3: TGTGCCAGCAGTGAATTTGGATTATCGAACACCGGGGAGCTGTTTTTT. As protein: CASSEFGLSNTGELFF.

The V gene is TRBV7-9, the J gene TRBJ2-3; 7 nucleotides line up with TRBD1. The J segment lost 2 bases and the V segment lost 4 bases, leaving 3 bases of the junction unmatched. The CDR3 is made up of 14 amino acids. Germline CDR1 SEHNR, CDR2 FQNEAQ (reference sequence). CDR3 nucleotides: TGTGCCAGCAGCTGGGACAGCTCCACAGATACGCAGTATTTT. Its protein product is CASSWDSSTDTQYF.

This clonotype was observed once. The chain couples TRBV5-1 to TRBJ1-4; D is possibly TRBD1 (5 bases). V lost 0 bases and J 5 bases, leaving 14 bases between the germline ends. Germline V gene data show CDR1 as SGHRS and CDR2 as YFSETQ. This CDR3 has 16 amino acids. The CDR3 bases are TGCGCCAGCAGCTTGGCCTTGACAGCAGCAAATGAAAAACTGTTTTTT. Amino acids: CASSLALTAANEKLFF.

This clonotype has ten or more counts. V and J are TRBV9 and TRBJ1-2; maybe TRBD1 (6 bases). Trimming took off 1 base at V and 7 bases at J, with 17 bases between the two ends. CDR1 and CDR2 (germline): SGDLS, YYNGEE. The CDR3 is made up of 15 amino acids. The CDR3 nucleotides are TGTGCCAGCAGCGTATACAGGGATTTCGAATTTGGCTACACCTTC. It is translated as CASSVYRDFEFGYTF.

V and J are TRBV5-1 and TRBJ1-2; TRBD1 matches at 7 bases. CDR3 length equals 15 residues. Trimming removed 1 base from V and 2 bases from J; junction bases left unmatched: 5. CDR1 and CDR2 (germline): SGHRS, YFSETQ. The CDR3 coding sequence is TGCGCCAGCAGCTTGACAGGGGCTGAAAACTATGGCTACACCTTC. This codes for CASSLTGAENYGYTF. Complete variable domain (other parts from reference TRBV5-1 and TRBJ1-2): KAGVTQTPRYLIKTRGQQVTLSCSPISGHRSVSWYQQTPGQGLQFLFEYFSETQRNKGNFPGRFSGRQFSNSRSEMNVSTLELGDSALYLCASSLTGAENYGYTFGSGTRLTVV.

The chain recombines TRBV12-3 or TRBV12-4 with TRBJ1-5; maybe TRBD1 (5 bases). CDR3 length equals 16 residues. V lost 2 bases, J lost 0 bases, and 11 bases lay in between. The CDR3, as DNA: TGTGCCAGCAGTTTAATGGGGGGAAGTAGCAATCAGCCCCAGCATTTT. Translating it yields CASSLMGGSSNQPQHF.

The CDR3 here is CASSLEAGRETQYF. The CDR3 nucleotides read TGCGCCAGCAGCTTGGAAGCAGGGCGGGAGACCCAGTACTTC. The gene calls are TRBV5-1 and TRBJ2-5; weak D call: TRBD1 (5 bases). Trimming shortened V by 0 bases and J by 5 bases, and 11 bases separated the two germline ends. The CDR3 covers 14 residues. In germline, CDR1 is SGHRS, CDR2 YFSETQ.